This TCR beta chain was captured in a study of cytomegalovirus exposure and HLA in healthy donors. Study-level points and caveats: Associated with cytomegalovirus, according to the listing, were about 160 TCR beta chains. Across donors, most TCRs were seen rarely, yet some public ones were widespread. Being productive about 87% or about 30% of the time was typical of most TCR beta V segments in an earlier analysis.

This CDR3 region has 17 residues. Germline V gene lookup returns CDR1 MGHRA and CDR2 YSYEKL. Amplification used 60 Vbeta primers and 13 Jbeta primers. TCRdb's copy holds only in-frame clones and misses some; the assay was immunoSEQ multiplex PCR. The sample has some 140,000 clones; around 70% are singletons. Worth noting for this clone: Its antigen remains unknown. At one end, the junction sequence differs from germline, possibly due to a read error.

The rearrangement uses TRBV4-1 and TRBJ2-2; D perhaps matches TRBD1 (6 bases). Material for sequencing was PBMCs. This TCR was sampled from a man under 40 in good health and CMV-seronegative. CDR3 DNA sequence: TGCGCCAGCGGCCAAGGACTCCTCAGGGGCGGTAGCGGGGAGCTGTTTTTT. Translation gives CASGQGLLRGGSGELFF.